The present T cell receptor (beta chain) was sequenced within a study of cytomegalovirus exposure and HLA in healthy donors. The CDR3 spans 13 residues. The PCR made use of 60 Vbeta and 13 Jbeta primers. How the authors handled the data: There were some 87 million unique TCR beta chains by a later count, and some 12 million of them were shared. Assay used: immunoSEQ multiplex PCR; TCRdb lists only in-frame clones, some missing. V, J and clone size were drawn from that table, and D and trimming were deduced from the DNA. In the table there are 120,000 to 150,000 clones, 60% to 85% of which are singletons.

The V call is TRBV21-1, the J call TRBJ1-2. TRBV21-1 is a listed pseudogene. Specimen: PBMCs. This clonotype was sampled from a man aged 40-49 years in good health and CMV-seropositive. CDR3 in amino acids: CASSLRRVNGYTF. The CDR3 nucleotides are TGTGCCAGCAGCTTACGGAGAGTCAATGGCTACACCTTC.